One T cell receptor beta chain is described in this entry. Its antigen is unknown. CDR1 SGHVS and CDR2 FNYEAQ come from the germline V gene. Trimming took off 5 bases at V and 4 bases at J, with 17 bases between the two ends. This CDR3 is 15 amino acids long. These data originate in a study of cytomegalovirus exposure and HLA in healthy donors. Looking at the study overall: Clustering assigned 70% to 85% of the 350 to 400 genotyped donors to the Caucasian-associated ancestry cluster.

Study results and caveats: Listed as cytomegalovirus-associated were over 150 TCR beta chains. The study carried out a later analysis of TCR beta sequences. It associated 15,000 to 20,000 of them with specific HLA alleles at a false discovery rate of 0.05.

Vbeta (60) and Jbeta (13) primers were used in the PCR. Only in-frame clones appear in the TCRdb table, and some are missing; sequencing was by immunoSEQ multiplex PCR. The table lists 100,000 to 150,000 clones. Specimen: PBMCs. The chain uses TRBV7-6 and TRBJ1-2; a weak D match, TRBD1 (5 bases). This TCR derives from a young man in good health and CMV-seronegative. CDR3 region: CASSPSSLGLYGYTF. The CDR3 DNA is TGTGCCAGCAGCCCATCCTCGCTGGGGCTCTATGGCTACACCTTC.